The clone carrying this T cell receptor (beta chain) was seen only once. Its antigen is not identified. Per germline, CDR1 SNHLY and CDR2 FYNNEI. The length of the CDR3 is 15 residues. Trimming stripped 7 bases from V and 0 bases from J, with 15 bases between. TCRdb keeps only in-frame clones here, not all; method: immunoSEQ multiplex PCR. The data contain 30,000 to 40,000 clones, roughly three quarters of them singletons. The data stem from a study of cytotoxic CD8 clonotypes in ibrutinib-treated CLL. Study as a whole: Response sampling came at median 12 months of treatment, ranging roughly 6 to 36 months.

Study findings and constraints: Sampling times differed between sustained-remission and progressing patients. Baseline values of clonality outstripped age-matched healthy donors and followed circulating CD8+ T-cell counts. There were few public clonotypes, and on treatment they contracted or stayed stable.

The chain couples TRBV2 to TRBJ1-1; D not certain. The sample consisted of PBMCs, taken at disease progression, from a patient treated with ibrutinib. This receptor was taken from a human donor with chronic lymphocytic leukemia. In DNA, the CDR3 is TGTGCCAGCATGCGAGGCTCCGGGATGAACACTGAAGCTTTCTTT. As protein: CASMRGSGMNTEAFF.